Sequencing of this T cell receptor (beta chain) was carried out in a study of blood T cell repertoires in COVID-19. Study-wide background: Sites across the United States, Italy and Spain contributed samples from acute and convalescent COVID-19. T cells, B-cell-depleted T cells, or PBMCs provided the cDNA or gDNA that served as material.

Enrollees, about 18 to 89 years old, lived in approximately 25 US areas. CDR3 size: 13 residues. V lost 8 bases and J lost 7, with 12 bases in between. Per the original methods: Estimation of nucleated cell counts relied on the amplification of reference gene primers. Sequenced by immunoSEQ multiplex PCR; TCRdb stores in-frame clones only, minus some. D and trimming come from the DNA, and the V and J calls and clone size come from that table. The data contain roughly 210,000 clones, roughly 87% of them singletons. Sequences were obtained from PBMCs or T cells enriched from blood (not recorded which). The sequence was obtained from a man aged 25-40 years in a cohort exposed to, infected with or recovered from COVID-19 (not recorded which). This chain joins TRBV12-3 or TRBV12-4 and TRBJ1-6; D is possibly TRBD1 (5 bases). CDR3 protein: CASSAGLNSPLHF. The CDR3 nucleotides read TGTGCCAGCTCTGCAGGGCTAAATTCACCCCTCCACTTT.